Below are 17 T cell receptor beta chains sequenced from a single sample in a study of cytomegalovirus exposure and HLA in healthy donors. The PCR used 60 Vbeta and 13 Jbeta primers. Assay used: immunoSEQ multiplex PCR; TCRdb lists only in-frame clones, some missing. The sample lists 150,000 to 200,000 clones; roughly 82% were seen once. The sample consisted of PBMCs. Receptor source: a girl aged 2-10 years in good health and CMV-seropositive.

V usage is TRBV4-1 and J usage is TRBJ2-1; weak D call: TRBD2 (5 bases). V lost 3 bases, J lost 9 bases, and 9 bases lay in between. Germline V gene lookup returns CDR1 MGHRA and CDR2 YSYEKL. CDR3 length equals 12 residues. The CDR3 here is CASSQSRGEQFF. DNA of the CDR3: TGCGCCAGCAGCCAGTCCCGGGGTGAGCAGTTCTTC.

The rearrangement links TRBV4-2 to TRBJ2-1; TRBD2 matches 10 bases. CDR1 is LGHNA, CDR2 YNFKEQ, per germline. The CDR3 is made up of 16 amino acids. J lost 8 bases, V lost 2 bases, and 9 bases had no gene match. DNA of the CDR3: TGTGCCAGCAGCCAACCGAGCGGGGGGGCACCCGATGAGCAGTTCTTC. Translation: CASSQPSGGAPDEQFF.

The genes are TRBV9 and TRBJ1-6; D possibly corresponds to TRBD1 (5 bases). The CDR3 extends over 15 amino acids. V was pared by 4 bases and J by 6 bases, with 14 bases between. Germline loops: CDR1 SGDLS, CDR2 YYNGEE. The CDR3 DNA is TGTGCCAGCAGCCCGGGGGAGTCACCTAATTCACCCCTCCACTTT. This encodes CASSPGESPNSPLHF.

The J gene is TRBJ1-1, the V gene TRBV19; TRBD1 agrees at 7 bases. Germline lookup yields CDR1 LNHDA and CDR2 SQIVND (reference sequence). With 5 bases clipped from V and 11 bases from J, the junction kept 11 bases outside the gene matches. The CDR3 consists of 13 residues. CDR3 amino acids: CASSLRQGWGAFF. The CDR3 region has the DNA TGTGCCAGTAGTCTGCGACAGGGTTGGGGTGCTTTCTTT.

This clone was seen more than once but under ten times. The chain joins TRBV5-4 to TRBJ1-4; D may be TRBD1 (5 bases). The CDR3 sequence is 15 residues long. CDR1 and CDR2 (germline): SGHNT, YYREEE (reference sequence). The V end was cut by 4 bases, the J end by 6 bases, with 16 bases between. Written as DNA, the CDR3 is TGTGCCAGCAGCCCGGGCCCCGGGACTGATGAAAAACTGTTTTTT. It encodes CASSPGPGTDEKLFF.

The rearrangement links TRBV28 to TRBJ2-7, with D perhaps matching TRBD1 (6 bases). The germline V gene has CDR1 MDHEN and CDR2 SYDVKM. The CDR3 has 14 amino acids. V lost 6 bases to trimming and J lost 2 bases, with 14 bases between them. The DNA of the CDR3 is TGTGCCAGCAGCAACCTGGACAGCCCCTACGAGCAGTACTTC. It codes for CASSNLDSPYEQYF. The variable domain in full, with the rest retrieved from reference TRBV28 and TRBJ2-7, is DVKVTQSSRYLVKRTGEKVFLECVQDMDHENMFWYRQDPGLGLRLIYFSYDVKMKEKGDIPEGYSVSREKKERFSLILESASTNQTSMYLCASSNLDSPYEQYFGPGTRLTVT.

V usage is TRBV11-3 and J usage is TRBJ2-3, with 14 positions matching TRBD2. This CDR3 has 17 residues. Germline lookup yields CDR1 SGHNT and CDR2 YENEEA. J gave up 2 bases and V 6 bases, and 7 bases lay outside the gene matches. CDR3 DNA: TGTGCCAGCAGTACGGGGACTAGCGGGAGACCCACAGATACGCAGTATTTT. Residues: CASSTGTSGRPTDTQYF.

The V call is TRBV5-1, the J call TRBJ1-5; D remains ambiguous. The ends were cut back, 4 bases at V and 2 bases at J, with 7 bases in the middle. CDR1 and CDR2 (germline): SGHRS, YFSETQ. The CDR3 loop spans 13 amino acids. The chain's CDR3 is CASSPSGNQPQHF. For the CDR3, the DNA is TGCGCCAGCAGCCCCTCCGGCAATCAGCCCCAGCATTTT.

The rearrangement uses TRBV4-1 and TRBJ1-5; tentatively, D is TRBD1 (6 bases). Germline V gene lookup returns CDR1 MGHRA and CDR2 YSYEKL. The CDR3 is made up of 20 amino acids. V gave up 1 base and J gave up 9 bases, with 31 bases separating them. CDR3 amino acids: CASSQANGQEVAGESGPQHF. The CDR3 DNA reads TGCGCCAGCAGCCAAGCCAACGGGCAGGAAGTCGCAGGGGAGAGCGGGCCCCAGCATTTT.

The CDR3 nucleotides are TGTGCCAGCAGCGTAGACGGGGGCTATGGCTACACCTTC. Residues: CASSVDGGYGYTF. The chain links TRBV9 to TRBJ1-2, with D possibly matching TRBD1 (5 bases). The CDR3 covers 13 residues. The germline CDR1 and CDR2 sequences are SGDLS and YYNGEE. V lost 0 bases, J lost 4 bases, and 7 bases lay in between.

The CDR3 bases are TGTGCCAGCAGCTTGGCCACAGGGATGGGTGGCTACACCTTC. This translates into CASSLATGMGGYTF. The V call is TRBV5-4, the J call TRBJ1-2, with D perhaps matching TRBD1 (6 bases). Germline loops: CDR1 SGHNT, CDR2 YYREEE (reference sequence). The V end lost 0 bases, the J end lost 7 bases, and 13 bases lay between the germline ends. CDR3 size: 14 residues.

The chain carries TRBV29-1 and TRBJ1-1; D gene unclear. V shed 1 base and J shed 6 bases, with 6 bases lying between them. The CDR3 runs 11 residues. Germline lookup yields CDR1 SQVTM and CDR2 ANQGSEA. CDR3 bases: TGCAGCGTTGAAGCTGGAGCTGAAGCTTTCTTT. Its translation is CSVEAGAEAFF.

The rearrangement links TRBV6-6 to TRBJ1-2; D gene ambiguous. Germline CDR1 and CDR2: MNHNY and SVGAGI (reference sequence). This CDR3 is built from 14 residues. V gave up 6 bases and J gave up 2 bases, with 13 bases separating them. In nucleotides, the CDR3 is TGTGCCAGCAGCCGCCAAACAGTAAACTATGGCTACACCTTC. Protein sequence: CASSRQTVNYGYTF.

CDR3 sequence reads: CASSEISPGLAGGSTYNEQFF. The CDR3, as DNA: TGTGCCAGCAGTGAAATTTCTCCGGGACTAGCGGGGGGCTCGACCTACAATGAGCAGTTCTTC. The chain is built from TRBV6-1 and TRBJ2-1, with 15 bases matching TRBD2. Germline CDR1 is MNHNS and CDR2 is SASEGT. CDR3 length: 21 amino acids. The J segment lost 2 bases and the V segment lost 2 bases, leaving 13 bases of the junction unmatched.

This chain uses TRBV9 with TRBJ2-1; 8 bases line up with TRBD1. Looked up from germline, CDR1 is SGDLS and CDR2 is YYNGEE. CDR3 length equals 16 residues. V shed 3 bases, J shed 6 bases, and the junction held 11 bases outside the gene matches. The CDR3 DNA reads TGTGCCAGCAGCGCAGGGGACAGGTTAGTGTCCAATGAGCAGTTCTTC. As protein: CASSAGDRLVSNEQFF.

CDR3 coding DNA: TGTGCCAGCAGCAAAGAGACAGGGCCCAGCTCCTACGAGCAGTACTTC. It is translated as CASSKETGPSSYEQYF. The V gene is TRBV21-1, the J gene TRBJ2-7; the D segment call TRBD1 is taken from the table without a DNA check. TRBV21-1 is described as a pseudogene. The CDR3 loop spans 16 amino acids.

The chain joins TRBV30 to TRBJ2-6; the D is unclear. This CDR3 spans 13 amino acids. V gave up 3 bases and J gave up 7 bases, with 10 bases separating them. Germline lookup yields CDR1 GTSNPN and CDR2 SVGIG (reference sequence). CDR3 nucleotide sequence: TGTGCCTGGAGACTGCTGGGCGCCAACGTCCTGACTTTC. It translates to CAWRLLGANVLTF. Complete variable domain (other parts from reference TRBV30 and TRBJ2-6): SQTIHQWPATLVQPVGSPLSLECTVEGTSNPNLYWYRQAAGRGLQLLFYSVGIGQISSEVPQNLSASRPQDRQFILSSKKLLLSDSGFYLCAWRLLGANVLTFGAGSRLTVL.